This TCR beta chain was identified in a study of T cell responses to AZD1222 COVID-19 vaccine. In the study overall: Doses given second, at about 4 or about 12 weeks, were pooled.

Clones were sequenced by immunoSEQ multiplex PCR, and TCRdb holds only the in-frame ones, with some missing. The table includes some 89,000 clones, about 92% detected once. With respect to this clone: Its specificity is not known.

CDR1 is GTSNPN, CDR2 SVGIG, per germline (reference sequence). The V end lost 6 bases, the J end lost 3 bases, and 21 bases lay between the germline ends. The length of the CDR3 is 17 residues. Whole-study results and caveats: All repertoire sampling was performed exclusively after the peak T cell response. Unmutated variant regions are reportedly the target of nearly half of TCRs that are spike-specific. CD4 TCRs associated with vaccination spanned spike, dominating at 160-218 and 743-854.

The clonotype was recovered from an adult in good health. This sequence joins TRBV30 and TRBJ2-6, with D perhaps TRBD2 (6 bases). Here the sequenced sample was peripheral blood, taken on day 0 of AZD1222 vaccination. The CDR3 coding sequence is TGTGCCTGTGCTAGCGTCGGGAATAGTTTTGGGGCCAACGTCCTGACTTTC. Protein sequence: CACASVGNSFGANVLTF.